The 24 T cell receptor beta chains in this list originate from one sample, sequenced in a study of identical twins. TCRdb used MiXCR to reprocess the 5' RACE reads, holding one entry per CDR3 protein. The sample carries hundreds of thousands of distinct CDR3 sequences, roughly 7% recorded once. The sample was also reused in another study, on yellow fever vaccine responses in identical twins.

Source material: memory (CD45RO+) T cells sorted from blood. The receptors shown here come from a woman aged 18-29 years in good health.

This clonotype was observed a few times. The V and J genes are TRBV12-3 or TRBV12-4 and TRBJ2-7; D is possibly TRBD2 (5 bases). The V and J ends lost 3 bases and 4 bases respectively, with 16 bases between them. The CDR3 covers 15 residues. The CDR3 DNA reads TGTGCCAGCAGTTTCTTTGGACTGGCTCAGTACGAGCAGTACTTC. This codes for CASSFFGLAQYEQYF.

The CDR3 region has the DNA TGTGCCACCAGTGATGATAGCGGGAGGGTGAGCTCCTACAATGAGCAGTTCTTC. Its translation is CATSDDSGRVSSYNEQFF. The chain uses TRBV24-1 and TRBJ2-1; 11 bases match TRBD2. The CDR3 contains 18 residues. Germline trimming cut 3 bases from V and 0 bases from J; bases unmatched to any gene: 6. Germline loops: CDR1 KGHDR, CDR2 SFDVKD.

The chain has TRBV20-1 and TRBJ2-1, with D maybe TRBD2 (6 bases). The V end lost 1 base, the J end lost 7 bases, and 14 bases lay between the germline ends. This CDR3 is 14 amino acids long. Germline V gives CDR1 DFQATT, CDR2 SNEGSKA (reference sequence). The CDR3 sequence: CSARAHGRLNEQFF. The CDR3 DNA sequence: TGCAGTGCTAGAGCCCACGGGAGACTTAATGAGCAGTTCTTC.

This clonotype was observed at least ten times. The rearrangement uses TRBV7-9 and TRBJ2-5; possibly TRBD2 for D (5 bases). V lost 0 bases to trimming and J lost 2 bases, with 10 bases between them. CDR3 length equals 15 residues. Germline CDR1 SEHNR, CDR2 FQNEAQ (reference sequence). This chain's CDR3 is CASSLAPGIQETQYF. The DNA of the CDR3 is TGTGCCAGCAGCTTAGCGCCGGGGATTCAAGAGACCCAGTACTTC.

This clonotype was recorded many times. The CDR3 reads CASRAPGFTNYGYTF. CDR3 DNA: TGTGCCAGCAGAGCCCCGGGTTTTACTAACTATGGCTACACCTTC. The V gene is TRBV12-3 or TRBV12-4, the J gene TRBJ1-2; no clear D. The ends were cut back, 6 bases at V and 0 bases at J, with 14 bases in the middle. This CDR3 has 15 amino acids.

The CDR3, as DNA: TGTGCCAGCAGCCAGGAGAAGACTTCCAGCTATGGCTACACCTTC. This sequence encodes CASSQEKTSSYGYTF. V usage is TRBV14 and J usage is TRBJ1-2, with no clear D. Between the trimmed V and J ends, which lost 3 bases and 4 bases, there was a span of 15 bases. This CDR3 region has 15 residues. CDR1 is SGHDN and CDR2 is FVKESK in the germline V gene.

This clonotype was observed at least ten times. The chain links TRBV12-3 or TRBV12-4 to TRBJ1-2, with D perhaps TRBD1 (5 bases). CDR3 length: 15 amino acids. Trimming took 2 bases from V and 4 from J, leaving 14 bases between them. DNA of the CDR3: TGTGCCAGCAGTTTACGACAGCGGGGGAGCTATGGCTACACCTTC. Its protein product is CASSLRQRGSYGYTF.

Many counts were recorded for this clonotype. V gene TRBV5-1 combines with J gene TRBJ2-5, with unresolved D. From germline, CDR1 is SGHRS and CDR2 YFSETQ. The CDR3 runs 15 residues. The V end lost 4 bases, the J end lost 5 bases, and 18 bases lay between the germline ends. The CDR3, as DNA: TGCGCCAGCAGCCGAGACACTGGTCGAATGGAGACCCAGTACTTC. This encodes CASSRDTGRMETQYF.

In this sample, this clonotype turned up many times. This chain links TRBV12-3 or TRBV12-4 with TRBJ1-1, with TRBD1 matching over 7 bases. CDR3 size: 14 residues. V dropped 7 bases and J dropped 0; count of bases not matched to a gene: 5. The CDR3: CASISQGLNTEAFF. CDR3 in DNA: TGTGCCAGCATCTCACAGGGGCTGAACACTGAAGCTTTCTTT.

This clonotype occurred many times. The chain combines TRBV29-1 with TRBJ2-7; 12 bases are shared with TRBD2. This CDR3 region has 14 residues. After removal of 2 bases from V and 7 bases from J, the junction contained 6 bases not matched to a gene. Germline V gene sequence: CDR1 SQVTM, CDR2 ANQGSEA. CDR3 residues: CSVEMLAGGREQYF. DNA for the CDR3: TGCAGCGTTGAAATGCTAGCGGGAGGGCGGGAGCAGTACTTC.

The sample holds many counts of this clonotype. This chain connects TRBV3-1 to TRBJ2-3; no clear D. Trimming removed 3 bases at V and 4 bases at J, with 8 bases between. Germline CDR1 and CDR2: LGHDT and YNNKEL (reference sequence). The CDR3 loop spans 13 amino acids. The CDR3 DNA follows: TGTGCCAGCAGCCAGTCGTGGGCAGATACGCAGTATTTT. This gives the protein CASSQSWADTQYF.

CDR3 sequence reads: CSARGWTGELFF. As DNA, the CDR3 is TGCAGTGCTAGAGGCTGGACCGGGGAGCTGTTTTTT. V and J are TRBV20-1 and TRBJ2-2; D gene uncertain. V lost 1 base and J 5 bases, leaving 5 bases between the germline ends. The CDR3 totals 12 residues. Germline CDR1 DFQATT, CDR2 SNEGSKA (reference sequence).

The V call is TRBV5-1, the J call TRBJ2-4; 12 bases align to TRBD2. V shed 2 bases and J 15 bases; nucleotides not matched to a gene: 6. CDR3 length: 13 amino acids. CDR1 is SGHRS and CDR2 is YFSETQ in the germline V gene. CDR3 residues: CASSLRLAGDRYF. The CDR3 DNA reads as TGCGCCAGCAGCTTAAGACTAGCGGGGGATCGGTACTTC.

This clonotype has more than one count but fewer than ten. V is TRBV12-3 or TRBV12-4 and J is TRBJ1-5, with D tentatively TRBD1 (5 bases). V was clipped by 6 bases and J by 7 bases, with 13 bases between them. The CDR3 spans 13 residues. The CDR3 sequence is CASSRGGSQPQHF. CDR3 in DNA: TGTGCCAGCAGCCGGGGGGGGAGCCAGCCCCAGCATTTT.

V and J are TRBV7-6 and TRBJ2-7; TRBD2 matches at 11 bases. Per the germline V gene, CDR1 is SGHVS and CDR2 is FNYEAQ. With 5 bases clipped from V and 5 bases from J, the junction kept 8 bases outside the gene matches. The CDR3 loop spans 15 amino acids. The CDR3 sequence is CASSQKLAGADEQYF. CDR3 sequence (DNA): TGTGCCAGCAGCCAAAAACTAGCGGGGGCCGACGAGCAGTACTTC.

This clonotype has just a few counts. This rearrangement joins TRBV5-4 to TRBJ2-5, with D possibly matching TRBD2 (6 bases). V lost 0 bases and J lost 4, with 13 bases in between. Germline V gene lookup returns CDR1 SGHNT and CDR2 YYREEE (reference sequence). The CDR3 has 15 residues. CDR3: CASSLVVGGRETQYF. CDR3 coding DNA: TGTGCCAGCAGCTTGGTCGTCGGGGGTCGAGAGACCCAGTACTTC.

There are a few counts of this clonotype. The DNA for the CDR3 is TGTGCCATCAGTGAGTCGACAGGGGAGCGGTCACCCCTCCACTTT. It is translated as CAISESTGERSPLHF. The rearrangement joins TRBV10-3 to TRBJ1-6, with 8 bases lining up with TRBD1. Germline loops: CDR1 ENHRY, CDR2 SYGVKD. J gave up 10 bases and V 0 bases, and 5 bases lay outside the gene matches. The CDR3 loop spans 15 amino acids.

V and J are TRBV20-1 and TRBJ1-2, with 7 bases lining up with TRBD1. This CDR3 has 12 residues. The V segment lost 0 bases and the J segment 5 bases; nucleotides outside the gene matches: 0. Germline CDR1 is DFQATT and CDR2 is SNEGSKA (reference sequence). DNA of the CDR3: TGCAGTGCTAGAGAGGGACAGTATGGCTACACCTTC. It encodes CSAREGQYGYTF.

The sample holds a few counts of this clonotype. The CDR3 spells CASSRRLPGERNQPQHF. The CDR3 DNA sequence: TGTGCCAGCAGCCGCCGTTTACCGGGTGAGCGCAATCAGCCCCAGCATTTT. The V call is TRBV27, the J call TRBJ1-5; D is unresolved. The CDR3 covers 17 residues. Germline V CDR1 and CDR2: MNHEY, SMNVEV (reference sequence). The ends were cut back, 6 bases at V and 2 bases at J, with 20 bases in the middle.

V and J are TRBV20-1 and TRBJ2-5; 11 bases agree with TRBD2. V was clipped by 0 bases and J by 5 bases; unmatched bases: 5. Germline assignment: CDR1 DFQATT and CDR2 SNEGSKA (reference sequence). The CDR3 has 15 residues. CDR3 DNA: TGCAGTGCTAGAGATCGACTAGCGGGGTTCGAGACCCAGTACTTC. Residues: CSARDRLAGFETQYF.

In the case of this clonotype: This sequence may be a read error, since a much larger clone differs from it by one base. V gene TRBV4-1 combines with J gene TRBJ2-7; 9 nucleotides align to TRBD2. Germline trimming cut 4 bases from V and 1 base from J; bases unmatched to any gene: 8. The CDR3 covers 16 residues. Germline-derived CDR1 and CDR2 are MGHRA and YSYEKL. The CDR3 loop is CASSLTSGPRSYEQYF. For the CDR3, the DNA is TGCGCCAGCAGCCTGACTAGCGGCCCTAGGTCCTACGAGCAGTACTTC.

This clonotype was counted a few times. V gene TRBV28 combines with J gene TRBJ1-3; D unresolved. The CDR3 has 13 amino acids. Germline V gene data show CDR1 as MDHEN and CDR2 as SYDVKM. Trimming left V 7 bases short and J 3 bases short, with 10 bases between. The CDR3 DNA reads TGTGCCAGCATTGATGTAGTTGGAAACACCATATATTTT. Translating it yields CASIDVVGNTIYF.

This clonotype was counted only a few times. This chain connects TRBV27 to TRBJ2-1; 10 bases match TRBD2. The CDR3 runs 15 residues. Germline V gene data show CDR1 as MNHEY and CDR2 as SMNVEV (reference sequence). The V and J ends lost 3 bases and 6 bases, in that order; junction bases with no gene match: 5. The CDR3 DNA is TGTGCCAGCAGTTTTGGACTAGCGGCAACCAATGAGCAGTTCTTC. Protein product: CASSFGLAATNEQFF.

At least ten counts were recorded for this clonotype. This chain links TRBV20-1 with TRBJ2-6; D is possibly TRBD1 (5 bases). Trimming removed 5 bases from V and 2 bases from J, with 10 bases in between. The CDR3 totals 14 residues. Germline-derived CDR1 and CDR2 are DFQATT and SNEGSKA (reference sequence). CDR3 nucleotides: TGCAGTGCTCCAACAGGCCCTGGGGCCAACGTCCTGACTTTC. Translated, it gives CSAPTGPGANVLTF.